Following are 21 T cell receptor beta chains from one sample sequenced in a study of blood T cells in healthy people across ages. Primed by a sample-barcoded 5' primer and a J-beta primer mix, a second PCR proceeded for 7 to 11 cycles. MiXCR, applied by TCRdb to the 5' RACE reads, yields one record per CDR3 protein. Counted here are roughly 1,100,000 distinct CDR3 sequences, approximately 25% occurring once; the ten biggest clones make up around 0.75%. This same sample was also taken into another study, of T cells of mothers and their children.

Input material: blood. These TCRs come from a girl aged 2 to 10 in good health.

The V call is TRBV20-1, the J call TRBJ2-7, with D maybe TRBD2 (6 bases). The CDR3 extends over 14 amino acids. Trimming cost V 4 bases and J 4 bases, with 17 bases left between them. Germline CDR1 and CDR2: DFQATT and SNEGSKA (reference sequence). This chain's CDR3 is CSAISPGATYEQYF. CDR3 in DNA: TGCAGTGCTATTTCCCCGGGAGCAACGTACGAGCAGTACTTC.

This clonotype was counted a few times. CDR3 protein: CASSESGQVYGELFF. The CDR3 bases are TGCGCCAGCAGTGAGTCGGGACAGGTTTACGGGGAGCTGTTTTTT. The chain combines TRBV10-1 with TRBJ2-2; 8 bases align to TRBD1. Germline V gene lookup returns CDR1 WNHNN and CDR2 SYGVQD (reference sequence). With V trimmed by 0 bases and J by 7 bases, 4 bases remained unmatched. This CDR3 spans 15 amino acids.

The genes are TRBV20-1 and TRBJ2-5, with 12 nucleotides matching TRBD2. Trimming removed 7 bases from V and 2 bases from J; junction bases left unmatched: 5. This CDR3 has 14 amino acids. CDR1 and CDR2 (germline): DFQATT, SNEGSKA (reference sequence). CDR3 DNA sequence: TGCAGTGTTACTAGCGGGAGGAATCAAGAGACCCAGTACTTC. Amino acids: CSVTSGRNQETQYF.

The V gene is TRBV6-5, the J gene TRBJ1-1; D uncertain. The germline V gene encodes CDR1 MNHEY and CDR2 SVGAGI. Trimming took 7 bases from V and 4 from J, leaving 16 bases between them. This CDR3 has 14 amino acids. The CDR3 here is CASTLGMGSTEAFF. CDR3 coding DNA: TGTGCCAGCACCCTCGGAATGGGGAGCACTGAAGCTTTCTTT.

V and J are TRBV7-9 and TRBJ1-1; D ambiguous. V dropped 4 bases and J dropped 6 bases, with 15 bases sitting between them. This CDR3 region has 14 residues. CDR1 and CDR2 from the germline V gene are SEHNR and FQNEAQ (reference sequence). CDR3 nucleotide sequence: TGTGCCAGCAGCTCCTTTCGACCTCTTGCTGAAGCTTTCTTT. This codes for CASSSFRPLAEAFF.

The CDR3 reads CASSLAVEYEQYF. CDR3 bases: TGTGCCAGCAGTTTGGCCGTTGAATACGAGCAGTACTTC. The rearrangement uses TRBV28 and TRBJ2-7, with D unclear. The CDR3 length is 13 residues. Germline assignment: CDR1 MDHEN and CDR2 SYDVKM. Trimming cost V 3 bases and J 4 bases, with 10 bases left between them. The full variable domain, with the rest looked up from reference TRBV28 and TRBJ2-7, is DVKVTQSSRYLVKRTGEKVFLECVQDMDHENMFWYRQDPGLGLRLIYFSYDVKMKEKGDIPEGYSVSREKKERFSLILESASTNQTSMYLCASSLAVEYEQYFGPGTRLTVT.

This clonotype has more than one count but fewer than ten. The J gene is TRBJ1-2, the V gene TRBV29-1, with D possibly matching TRBD1 (5 bases). The germline CDR1 and CDR2 sequences are SQVTM and ANQGSEA. The CDR3 sequence is 12 residues long. V lost 3 bases and J 5 bases, leaving 10 bases between the germline ends. For the CDR3, the DNA is TGCAGCGTTGAGGGACTGACATATGGCTACACCTTC. Translation: CSVEGLTYGYTF.

This chain connects TRBV6-5 to TRBJ2-3; no clear D. The CDR3 consists of 15 residues. V lost 4 bases to trimming and J lost 2 bases, with 13 bases between them. Germline V CDR1 and CDR2: MNHEY, SVGAGI. In DNA, the CDR3 is TGTGCCAGCAGTTCCCCATCGACCTACACAGATACGCAGTATTTT. It specifies CASSSPSTYTDTQYF.

The chain joins TRBV7-8 to TRBJ2-1; a weak D match, TRBD2 (5 bases). Germline V CDR1 and CDR2: SGHVS, FQNEAQ. V lost 5 bases, J lost 0 bases, and 20 bases lay in between. The CDR3 has 18 amino acids. CDR3 in amino acids: CASSPPSWWESSYNEQFF. In nucleotides, the CDR3 is TGTGCCAGCAGCCCCCCATCGTGGTGGGAGAGCTCCTACAATGAGCAGTTCTTC.

The sample holds a few counts of this clonotype. The junction differs from germline at one of its ends, possibly a read error. The V and J genes are TRBV20-1 and TRBJ2-3; D perhaps matches TRBD1 (5 bases). The CDR3 runs to 15 residues. Germline CDR1 and CDR2: DFQATT and SNEGSKA (reference sequence). CDR3 loop: CSARDSGSNTGTQYF. CDR3 nucleotide sequence: TGCAGTGCTAGAGATTCCGGGTCTAACACAGGTACGCAGTATTTT.

This clonotype has more than one count but fewer than ten. The chain's CDR3 is CASSYSAGGSGNTIYF. The CDR3 DNA reads TGTGCCAGCAGTTACTCGGCAGGGGGCTCTGGAAACACCATATATTTT. The chain employs TRBV6-5 and TRBJ1-3; TRBD1 matches at 7 bases. CDR3 length: 16 residues. Germline CDR1 is MNHEY and CDR2 is SVGAGI. The trim removed 0 bases at V and 0 bases at J, leaving 2 bases unmatched.

A few counts support this clonotype. Compared with germline, one end of the junction differs, possibly owing to a read error. The CDR3 loop is CASSTYQQGAGAYGQYF. CDR3 nucleotide sequence: TGTGCCAGCAGTACCTACCAACAGGGGGCGGGGGCATACGGGCAGTACTTC. V is TRBV27 and J is TRBJ2-7, with 9 bases matching TRBD1. This CDR3 region has 17 residues. Germline CDR1 and CDR2: MNHEY and SMNVEV (reference sequence).

This chain connects TRBV24-1 to TRBJ1-4; D is ambiguous. CDR3 length equals 16 residues. CDR1 and CDR2 from the germline V gene are KGHDR and SFDVKD. V was shortened by 7 bases and J by 0 bases, with 14 bases between the two germline ends. The CDR3 sequence is CATRGQKETTNEKLFF. The CDR3 region has the DNA TGTGCCACCAGGGGTCAAAAGGAGACAACTAATGAAAAACTGTTTTTT.

This clonotype was found a few times. The chain links TRBV2 to TRBJ2-7; D is uncertain. Trimming shortened V by 9 bases and J by 3 bases, and 6 bases separated the two germline ends. Germline values: CDR1 SNHLY, CDR2 FYNNEI. The CDR3 spans 10 residues. For the CDR3, the DNA is TGTGCCAGTGAAGGCTACGAGCAGTACTTC. Protein: CASEGYEQYF.

The sample holds a few counts of this clonotype. The gene calls are TRBV5-1 and TRBJ2-5; 9 positions agree with TRBD2. Near its end, the DNA agrees better with TRBJ2-1, so the J call may be wrong. The CDR3 contains 15 residues. Germline V gene data show CDR1 as SGHRS and CDR2 as YFSETQ. CDR3 nucleotides: TGCGCCAGCAGCTTTGGGACTAGCAGAATAGATGAGCAGTTCTTC. Protein sequence: CASSFGTSRIDEQFF.

The chain carries TRBV7-8 and TRBJ2-3, with D possibly TRBD1 on 6 matching bases. CDR3 length equals 15 residues. V dropped 5 bases and J dropped 5 bases, with 17 bases sitting between them. Germline V gene lookup returns CDR1 SGHVS and CDR2 FQNEAQ. The CDR3 DNA is TGTGCCAGCAGCCCAGGAAGAGTGACAGGAGATACGCAGTATTTT. Translating gives CASSPGRVTGDTQYF.

The rearrangement uses TRBV20-1 and TRBJ2-4; D remains unclear. Germline CDR1 DFQATT, CDR2 SNEGSKA (reference sequence). The CDR3 is made up of 16 amino acids. The V and J ends lost 4 bases and 6 bases respectively, with 22 bases between them. The CDR3 sequence is CSAMSTETWAGNIQYF. CDR3 coding DNA: TGCAGTGCTATGTCTACAGAGACTTGGGCTGGAAACATTCAGTACTTC.

This clonotype was detected a few times. The CDR3 region is CASSQEAPSGLAMKQFF. The CDR3 DNA sequence: TGTGCCAGCAGCCAAGAAGCACCAAGCGGACTGGCAATGAAGCAGTTCTTC. The chain has TRBV4-2 and TRBJ2-1, with D maybe TRBD2 (5 bases). V lost 0 bases, J lost 11 bases, and 23 bases lay in between. The germline CDR1 and CDR2 sequences are LGHNA and YNFKEQ. This CDR3 is built from 17 residues.

This clonotype was counted between two and nine times. This chain connects TRBV5-1 to TRBJ2-2; D remains ambiguous. The CDR3 is made up of 15 amino acids. CDR1 SGHRS and CDR2 YFSETQ come from the germline V gene. The V and J ends lost 1 base and 7 bases respectively, with 14 bases between them. CDR3 DNA sequence: TGCGCCAGCAGCTTGTTCCCTGGGTTGAGCGGGGAGCTGTTTTTT. Translated, it gives CASSLFPGLSGELFF.

The chain joins TRBV27 to TRBJ2-1, with D possibly TRBD2 on 6 matching bases. The CDR3 covers 15 residues. V was clipped by 4 bases and J by 7 bases, with 17 bases between them. CDR1 is MNHEY and CDR2 is SMNVEV in the germline V gene (reference sequence). Here the CDR3 DNA reads TGTGCCAGCAGTTCAGGACGGGGGAAGTTAAATGAGCAGTTCTTC. As protein: CASSSGRGKLNEQFF.

This clonotype turned up a few times. The gene calls are TRBV4-1 and TRBJ2-6; D might be TRBD1 (5 bases). V was pared by 1 base and J by 0 bases, with 13 bases between. This CDR3 is 18 amino acids long. Per germline, CDR1 MGHRA and CDR2 YSYEKL. CDR3 DNA sequence: TGCGCCAGCAGCCAAGGGCGAGACAGCGTCTCTGGGGCCAACGTCCTGACTTTC. Protein sequence: CASSQGRDSVSGANVLTF.